One and the same sample provided the 13 T cell receptor beta chains below, sequenced in a study of chemoradiotherapy in HPV16-positive cancers. Data came from immunoSEQ multiplex PCR; TCRdb stores just in-frame clones and leaves some out. Altogether 30,000 to 35,000 clones are present, 80% to 90% being singletons, with the ten largest covering approximately 3%. Specimen: blood, collected from a patient who underwent chemoradiotherapy. Source of these receptors: a human donor with HPV-associated anogenital cancer.

This chain links TRBV4-2 with TRBJ2-7, with 8 bases fitting TRBD1. This CDR3 contains 14 residues. The junction had 7 bases not matched to a gene; V was cut back by 4 bases and J by 5 bases. Looked up from germline, CDR1 is LGHNA and CDR2 is YNFKEQ. The chain's CDR3 is CASSLRTGNHEQYF. CDR3 DNA: TGTGCCAGCAGCCTACGGACAGGGAACCACGAGCAGTACTTC.

The chain has TRBV7-2 and TRBJ2-2; D is uncertain. The CDR3 is 16 residues long. The germline V and J ends were trimmed by 8 bases and 6 bases, with 22 bases remaining between them. From germline, CDR1 is SGHTA and CDR2 FQGNSA. The CDR3 region is CASATRMRNRPGELFF. The CDR3 bases are TGTGCCAGCGCGACTCGGATGCGAAATCGGCCCGGGGAGCTGTTTTTT.

The chain has TRBV19 and TRBJ2-2, with D perhaps TRBD1 (6 bases). The V gene lost 1 base and the J gene lost 7 bases, with 16 bases spanning the gap. The germline V gene encodes CDR1 LNHDA and CDR2 SQIVND (reference sequence). The CDR3 runs 16 residues. CDR3 DNA: TGTGCCAGTAGTATAGCTTCAGGGGTTGGGGTCGGGGAGCTGTTTTTT. Translated: CASSIASGVGVGELFF.

The chain recombines TRBV2 with TRBJ2-7, with D maybe TRBD2 (6 bases). Trimming took 2 bases from V and 4 from J, leaving 12 bases between them. Germline assignment: CDR1 SNHLY and CDR2 FYNNEI. The CDR3 is 14 residues long. CDR3 DNA sequence: TGTGCCAGCAGTGAACGCGGGGCCACTTACGAGCAGTACTTC. This codes for CASSERGATYEQYF.

The rearrangement joins TRBV10-3 to TRBJ1-4, with D possibly TRBD1 on 5 matching bases. The V and J ends lost 4 bases and 8 bases respectively, with 14 bases between them. CDR1 ENHRY and CDR2 SYGVKD come from the germline V gene. The CDR3 loop spans 14 amino acids. In DNA form, the CDR3 reads TGTGCCATCAGTGTAGAGGGGCCGATGGAAAAACTGTTTTTT. Protein product: CAISVEGPMEKLFF.

The gene calls are TRBV7-9 and TRBJ1-6, with D perhaps TRBD1 (5 bases). Per germline, CDR1 SEHNR and CDR2 FQNEAQ (reference sequence). The CDR3 contains 16 residues. Trimming removed 6 bases at V and 12 bases at J, with 24 bases between. CDR3 sequence reads: CASSSRRGGVPEPLHF. CDR3 nucleotides: TGTGCCAGCAGTTCTAGGAGGGGCGGGGTTCCAGAACCCCTCCACTTT.

In its sample, this clone was seen a few times. The CDR3 nucleotides are TGTGCCAGCAGTGAACGCAGGGAAGAGACCCAGTACTTC. It specifies CASSERREETQYF. V usage is TRBV6-1 and J usage is TRBJ2-5, with a possible D match to TRBD1 (5 bases). From germline, CDR1 is MNHNS and CDR2 SASEGT. The CDR3 runs to 13 residues. V was shortened by 2 bases and J by 3 bases, with 7 bases between the two germline ends.

This clone has a single count. The V and J genes are TRBV10-2 and TRBJ2-7; 9 positions match TRBD1. Germline CDR1 WSHSY, CDR2 SAAADI. V was pared by 5 bases and J by 1 base, with 3 bases of the junction left unmatched. There are 14 residues in the CDR3. The DNA for the CDR3 is TGCGCCAGCAGTCCGACAGGGGGGTCCTACGAGCAGTACTTC. This gives the protein CASSPTGGSYEQYF.

The rearrangement uses TRBV29-1 and TRBJ2-3; TRBD1 agrees at 8 bases. Germline V CDR1 and CDR2: SQVTM, ANQGSEA. The CDR3 is made up of 16 amino acids. The ends lost 0 bases at V and 3 bases at J; junction bases unmatched: 8. CDR3 nucleotide sequence: TGCAGCGTTGAAGATGGAACAGGGGGAAGAACAGATACGCAGTATTTT. This translates into CSVEDGTGGRTDTQYF.

The V call is TRBV2, the J call TRBJ1-2; D is unresolved. The CDR3 totals 12 residues. Deletions cut 2 bases from V and 5 bases from J, with 6 bases between. The germline V gene has CDR1 SNHLY and CDR2 FYNNEI. This CDR3 reads CASSETGYGYTF. CDR3 coding DNA: TGTGCCAGCAGTGAAACGGGGTATGGCTACACCTTC.

On this clone itself: The same CDR3 is also encoded by other DNA sequences in this sample. V gene TRBV15 combines with J gene TRBJ2-2; D perhaps matches TRBD1 (5 bases). Germline CDR1 and CDR2: LNHNV and YYDKDF (reference sequence). Trimming cost V 0 bases and J 6 bases, with 5 bases left between them. This CDR3 has 13 amino acids. CDR3 coding DNA: TGTGCCACCAGCAGAGAAGGGGCCGGGGAGCTGTTTTTT. Translation: CATSREGAGELFF.

V and J are TRBV6-6 and TRBJ2-2; TRBD1 matches at 8 bases. Germline trimming cut 10 bases from V and 4 bases from J; bases unmatched to any gene: 8. This CDR3 has 14 amino acids. Per the germline V gene, CDR1 is MNHNY and CDR2 is SVGAGI (reference sequence). The CDR3, as DNA: TGTGCCACGATCAGGGGGCAAAGCACCGGGGAGCTGTTTTTT. Translated: CATIRGQSTGELFF.

The chain combines TRBV30 with TRBJ2-3; 9 bases align to TRBD1. V shed 0 bases and J 3 bases; nucleotides not matched to a gene: 1. The CDR3 is 14 residues long. Germline V gene sequence: CDR1 GTSNPN, CDR2 SVGIG (reference sequence). CDR3: CAWSVQGATDTQYF. The CDR3 DNA reads TGTGCCTGGAGTGTACAGGGGGCTACAGATACGCAGTATTTT.